These 22 T cell receptor beta chains share one sample of origin, sequenced in a study of a mutant IDH1 vaccine in newly diagnosed glioma (TCRdb year 2021). Reading the label with the study, this specimen's time point is: baseline, week 1 (first vaccination visit). What this sample's treatment or condition label stands for: pre-vaccination baseline after standard-of-care therapy. Library method: the immunoSEQ multiplex PCR assay. Imported from immuneACCESS, the table was reduced by TCRdb to in-frame sequences with V and J called. These copies leave out some clones; in studies compared against another copy, an unresolved V gene accounts for under half, and the cause of the remainder is not known. Within this sample are some 50,000 clones, with 86% of them counted one time only. The ten largest clones add up to 2% to 2.5% of the sample. Source: PBMCs, taken from a glioma patient treated with radiotherapy, temozolomide or both. These receptors were obtained from a man aged 40-50 years with glioma.

The chain has TRBV6-1 and TRBJ2-2; the D is unclear. V lost 3 bases and J 5 bases, leaving 7 bases between the germline ends. The CDR3 loop spans 13 amino acids. Germline V gene sequence: CDR1 MNHNS, CDR2 SASEGT. The CDR3 coding sequence is TGTGCCAGCAGTGAGGCAGAGACCGGGGAGCTGTTTTTT. Its translation: CASSEAETGELFF.

This chain uses TRBV18 with TRBJ1-5; 7 nucleotides line up with TRBD1. Germline assignment: CDR1 KGHSH and CDR2 LQKENI. CDR3 length: 16 residues. Trimming cost V 3 bases and J 9 bases; bases outside gene matches: 14. In DNA form, the CDR3 reads TGTGCCAGCTCACCTGGTGGGGGGACACAGGGGCCGCCCCAGCATTTT. This codes for CASSPGGGTQGPPQHF.

This clone was counted between two and nine times. The gene calls are TRBV11-2 and TRBJ2-2, with 13 bases lining up with TRBD2. The CDR3 has 16 amino acids. With 5 bases clipped from V and 6 bases from J, the junction kept 6 bases outside the gene matches. The germline CDR1 and CDR2 sequences are SGHAT and FQNNGV. The CDR3 nucleotides read TGTGCCAGCAGCCAAGGACTAGCGGGAGCATCCGGGGAGCTGTTTTTT. Encoded protein: CASSQGLAGASGELFF.

The J gene is TRBJ1-5, the V gene TRBV6-6; a weak D match, TRBD1 (5 bases). V shed 4 bases and J shed 2 bases, with 12 bases lying between them. Germline values: CDR1 MNHNY, CDR2 SVGAGI (reference sequence). The CDR3 sequence is 15 residues long. The CDR3 reads CASSLTGVGNQPQHF. The CDR3 DNA sequence: TGTGCCAGCAGTTTGACGGGGGTTGGCAATCAGCCCCAGCATTTT.

This clone has a handful of counts. The rearrangement joins TRBV4-1 to TRBJ1-3, with D maybe TRBD1 (6 bases). Germline CDR1 and CDR2: MGHRA and YSYEKL. This CDR3 contains 16 residues. Trimming shortened V by 2 bases and J by 2 bases, and 13 bases separated the two germline ends. The CDR3 loop is CASSQPAPGAGNTIYF. In DNA form, the CDR3 reads TGCGCCAGCAGCCAACCTGCCCCAGGGGCTGGAAACACCATATATTTT.

Only a few counts were recorded for this clone. The chain combines TRBV6-1 with TRBJ1-4, with a tentative D call TRBD1 (5 bases). Trimming took off 6 bases at V and 6 bases at J, with 11 bases between the two ends. The germline V gene encodes CDR1 MNHNS and CDR2 SASEGT. This CDR3 has 13 residues. Here the CDR3 reads CASSGRADEKLFF. CDR3 in DNA: TGTGCCAGCAGCGGCAGGGCGGATGAAAAACTGTTTTTT.

The J gene is TRBJ2-7, the V gene TRBV6-5, with 9 bases fitting TRBD2. V lost 6 bases and J lost 5; bases outside the gene matches: 8. The CDR3 contains 14 residues. The germline V gene has CDR1 MNHEY and CDR2 SVGAGI. The CDR3 DNA reads as TGTGCCAGCAGGTTTGGGACTAGCATGGACGAGCAGTACTTC. This encodes CASRFGTSMDEQYF.

This chain uses TRBV28 with TRBJ1-1; D not certain. Germline V gene sequence: CDR1 MDHEN, CDR2 SYDVKM. The CDR3 is 14 amino acids. Between the trimmed V and J ends, which lost 4 bases and 2 bases, there was a span of 11 bases. This CDR3 is CASSSAVTNTEAFF. The CDR3 DNA reads as TGTGCCAGCAGTTCGGCTGTGACTAACACTGAAGCTTTCTTT.

The chain links TRBV19 to TRBJ1-1; tentatively, D is TRBD1 (6 bases). From germline, CDR1 is LNHDA and CDR2 SQIVND (reference sequence). This CDR3 has 13 residues. V was trimmed by 5 bases and J by 3 bases, leaving 10 bases between them. In DNA form, the CDR3 reads TGTGCCAGTAGTGGGGACACTTACACTGAAGCTTTCTTT. It codes for CASSGDTYTEAFF.

This chain connects TRBV7-6 to TRBJ2-7; D might be TRBD1 (6 bases). The V end lost 5 bases, the J end lost 1 base, and 12 bases lay between the germline ends. The CDR3 is made up of 14 amino acids. CDR1 and CDR2 (germline): SGHVS, FNYEAQ. The CDR3 region has the DNA TGTGCCAGCAGCCGGACAGTTTCGTCCTACGAGCAGTACTTC. As protein: CASSRTVSSYEQYF.

The gene calls are TRBV7-9 and TRBJ1-2; no firm D call. Germline V gives CDR1 SEHNR, CDR2 FQNEAQ (reference sequence). V was trimmed by 5 bases and J by 0 bases, leaving 4 bases between them. The CDR3 runs 12 residues. The CDR3 spells CASSTANYGYTF. CDR3 DNA: TGTGCCAGCAGCACGGCTAACTATGGCTACACCTTC.

The chain uses TRBV4-2 and TRBJ2-5, with 8 bases lining up with TRBD2. This CDR3 comprises 15 residues. J gave up 7 bases and V 0 bases, and 7 bases lay outside the gene matches. CDR1 is LGHNA, CDR2 YNFKEQ, per germline. CDR3 sequence: CASSQDRTGGGTQYF. The CDR3 nucleotides are TGTGCCAGCAGCCAAGATCGAACCGGGGGGGGGACCCAGTACTTC.

The CDR3, as DNA: TGTGCCAGCAGCGAGGGGGGGACCTCCTACGAGCAGTACTTC. The encoded protein is CASSEGGTSYEQYF. The chain is built from TRBV9 and TRBJ2-7; tentative D call: TRBD2 (7 bases). Germline assignment: CDR1 SGDLS and CDR2 YYNGEE. There are 14 residues in the CDR3. Trimming stripped 3 bases from V and 0 bases from J, with 10 bases between.

The chain couples TRBV19 to TRBJ2-1; 7 positions match TRBD2. The CDR3 totals 15 residues. The J segment lost 4 bases and the V segment lost 6 bases, leaving 9 bases of the junction unmatched. Germline CDR1 is LNHDA and CDR2 is SQIVND (reference sequence). CDR3 DNA: TGTGCCAGTAGGCCACAGGCTAGCGGTTACAATGAGCAGTTCTTC. Translated: CASRPQASGYNEQFF.

The chain links TRBV5-1 to TRBJ2-7, with 8 bases lining up with TRBD1. The CDR3 length is 13 residues. J gave up 9 bases and V 2 bases, and 7 bases lay outside the gene matches. The germline V gene has CDR1 SGHRS and CDR2 YFSETQ. CDR3 protein: CASSFTGTGSQYF. DNA of the CDR3: TGCGCCAGCAGCTTTACCGGGACAGGCTCGCAGTACTTC.

This sequence joins TRBV7-8 and TRBJ2-3; D remains ambiguous. Germline CDR1 SGHVS, CDR2 FQNEAQ. Trimming pared 1 base from V and 5 bases from J, leaving 10 bases between. The CDR3 loop spans 14 amino acids. CDR3: CASSLVTPGDTQYF. As DNA, the CDR3 is TGTGCCAGCAGCTTAGTGACCCCGGGAGATACGCAGTATTTT.

This clone has more than one count but fewer than ten. This chain uses TRBV6-5 with TRBJ2-7, with 7 bases matching TRBD2. The CDR3 spans 15 residues. CDR1 and CDR2 from the germline V gene are MNHEY and SVGAGI. The V gene end was trimmed by 6 bases and the J gene end by 2 bases; junction bases not matched to a gene: 10. The CDR3 protein is CASRRRLADAYEQYF. The CDR3 DNA follows: TGTGCCAGCAGGCGGAGGCTAGCGGACGCCTACGAGCAGTACTTC.

The chain is built from TRBV11-2 and TRBJ2-2; TRBD2 matches at 8 bases. V dropped 5 bases and J dropped 7; count of bases not matched to a gene: 21. The CDR3 has 19 residues. Germline V CDR1 and CDR2: SGHAT, FQNNGV. The CDR3 loop is CASSHYLLSAGGGVGELFF. As DNA, the CDR3 is TGTGCCAGCAGCCACTACCTTCTATCGGCGGGAGGAGGGGTCGGGGAGCTGTTTTTT.

In its sample, this clone was seen once. The CDR3 region is CASSIGGQTNYGYTF. The CDR3 region has the DNA TGTGCCAGTAGTATTGGGGGACAGACTAACTATGGCTACACCTTC. This chain connects TRBV19 to TRBJ1-2; 7 nucleotides match TRBD1. The CDR3 loop spans 15 amino acids. Germline V gene lookup returns CDR1 LNHDA and CDR2 SQIVND (reference sequence). Trimming removed 3 bases from V and 0 bases from J; junction bases left unmatched: 4.

The chain joins TRBV19 to TRBJ1-2, with unresolved D. The CDR3 has 14 residues. Trimming removed 1 base from V and 2 bases from J, with 8 bases in between. The germline V gene encodes CDR1 LNHDA and CDR2 SQIVND (reference sequence). The CDR3 loop reads CASSIVTNNYGYTF. For the CDR3, the DNA is TGTGCCAGTAGTATAGTGACAAACAACTATGGCTACACCTTC.

This chain joins TRBV19 and TRBJ2-5; the match to TRBD2 covers 9 bases. Germline trimming cut 4 bases from V and 4 bases from J; bases unmatched to any gene: 7. The CDR3 length is 15 residues. The germline V gene encodes CDR1 LNHDA and CDR2 SQIVND (reference sequence). The CDR3 nucleotides read TGTGCCAGTAGTACGCCGACTAGCGGAAGAGAGACCCAGTACTTC. As protein: CASSTPTSGRETQYF.

This sequence joins TRBV9 and TRBJ2-5; D uncertain. The germline V and J ends were trimmed by 3 bases and 5 bases, with 17 bases remaining between them. The CDR3 is made up of 15 amino acids. Germline CDR1 is SGDLS and CDR2 is YYNGEE. The CDR3 is CASSALDSVRETQYF. For the CDR3, the DNA is TGTGCCAGCAGCGCCCTAGATTCGGTGCGGGAGACCCAGTACTTC.